These 20 T cell receptor beta chains were sequenced from one sample in a study of early T cells in non-severe SARS-CoV-2 infection. One entry per CDR3 protein, called by TCRdb with MiXCR from the 5' RACE reads. The sample carries some 60,000 distinct CDR3 sequences, 8% to 10% recorded once. Sequenced: whole blood. The receptors shown here come from an adult who was a healthcare worker with PCR-confirmed SARS-CoV-2 infection or an uninfected control (not recorded which).

This clonotype was seen ten or more times. This sequence joins TRBV7-2 and TRBJ2-5, with 8 nucleotides matching TRBD2. There are 15 residues in the CDR3. With V trimmed by 1 base and J by 1 base, 2 bases remained unmatched. Germline V CDR1 and CDR2: SGHTA, FQGNSA. The CDR3 loop is CASSLGAGGQETQYF. The DNA for the CDR3 is TGTGCCAGCAGCTTAGGCGCGGGAGGCCAAGAGACCCAGTACTTC.

The chain has TRBV29-1 and TRBJ2-5, with TRBD1 matching 7 bases. The length of the CDR3 is 13 residues. V dropped 3 bases and J dropped 5; count of bases not matched to a gene: 6. The germline CDR1 and CDR2 sequences are SQVTM and ANQGSEA. The CDR3 region is CSVDVGQAETQYF. The CDR3 region has the DNA TGCAGCGTTGATGTTGGACAGGCGGAGACCCAGTACTTC. The complete variable domain, with remaining parts taken from reference TRBV29-1 and TRBJ2-5, reads SAVISQKPSRDICQRGTSLTIQCQVDSQVTMMFWYRQQPGQSLTLIATANQGSEATYESGFVIDKFPISRPNLTFSTLTVSNMSPEDSSIYLCSVDVGQAETQYFGPGTRLLVL.

The table lists this clonotype with many counts. This chain uses TRBV11-2 with TRBJ2-3, with D perhaps TRBD1 (6 bases). Germline V lookup: CDR1 SGHAT, CDR2 FQNNGV. V lost 1 base, J lost 10 bases, and 15 bases lay in between. The CDR3 contains 14 residues. CDR3 bases: TGTGCCAGCAGCTTAGGACAGGCGATCGGGCCGCAGTATTTT. It is translated as CASSLGQAIGPQYF. Full variable domain (outside the CDR3, taken from reference TRBV11-2 and TRBJ2-3): EAGVAQSPRYKIIEKRQSVAFWCNPISGHATLYWYQQILGQGPKLLIQFQNNGVVDDSQLPKDRFSAERLKGVDSTLKIQPAKLEDSAVYLCASSLGQAIGPQYFGPGTRLTVL.

There are many counts of this clonotype. The J gene is TRBJ1-2, the V gene TRBV15; weak D call: TRBD1 (6 bases). Germline CDR1 reads LNHNV; CDR2 reads YYDKDF (reference sequence). The CDR3 contains 14 residues. The V gene lost 5 bases and the J gene lost 7 bases, with 17 bases spanning the gap. The DNA of the CDR3 is TGTGCCACCAGCTCCCAGAGGGGGGGCTCTGGCTACACCTTC. Its translation: CATSSQRGGSGYTF. Full variable domain (rest looked up from reference TRBV15 and TRBJ1-2): DAMVIQNPRYQVTQFGKPVTLSCSQTLNHNVMYWYQQKSSQAPKLLFHYYDKDFNNEADTPDNFQSRRPNTSFCFLDIRSPGLGDTAMYLCATSSQRGGSGYTFGSGTRLTVV.

This clonotype occurred many times. The V and J genes are TRBV7-9 and TRBJ2-5; D call uncertain. This CDR3 contains 13 residues. Trimming shortened V by 5 bases and J by 5 bases, and 12 bases separated the two germline ends. The germline CDR1 and CDR2 sequences are SEHNR and FQNEAQ (reference sequence). The DNA for the CDR3 is TGTGCCAGCAGCCTACGCGCGGATGAGACCCAGTACTTC. Translation: CASSLRADETQYF. The complete variable domain, with remaining parts taken from reference TRBV7-9 and TRBJ2-5, reads DTGVSQNPRHKITKRGQNVTFRCDPISEHNRLYWYRQTLGQGPEFLTYFQNEAQLEKSRLLSDRFSAERPKGSFSTLEIQRTEQGDSAMYLCASSLRADETQYFGPGTRLLVL.

In this sample, this clonotype turned up many times. This chain uses TRBV6-5 with TRBJ2-3; TRBD2 might be the D (6 bases). The CDR3 extends over 15 amino acids. The V end was cut by 2 bases, the J end by 0 bases, with 9 bases between. CDR1 MNHEY and CDR2 SVGAGI come from the germline V gene. CDR3: CASSYGLASTDTQYF. DNA of the CDR3: TGTGCCAGCAGTTACGGGCTAGCGAGCACAGATACGCAGTATTTT.

The V call is TRBV5-4, the J call TRBJ2-7, with D unclear. Germline-derived CDR1 and CDR2 are SGHNT and YYREEE (reference sequence). This CDR3 has 12 amino acids. Trimming removed 2 bases at V and 6 bases at J, with 9 bases between. The CDR3 nucleotides read TGTGCCAGCAGCTTACGACAAACCGAGCAGTACTTC. As protein: CASSLRQTEQYF.

This clonotype was recorded at least ten times. J is TRBJ2-7 and V is TRBV6-9; weak D call: TRBD1 (6 bases). Germline loops: CDR1 MNHGY, CDR2 SVAAGI. V was clipped by 6 bases and J by 4 bases, with 10 bases between them. The CDR3 is made up of 12 amino acids. The DNA of the CDR3 is TGTGCCAGCAGACAGGGCATTTACGAGCAGTACTTC. As protein: CASRQGIYEQYF.

The chain has TRBV12-3 or TRBV12-4 and TRBJ1-3; TRBD1 is a possible D gene (5 bases). V dropped 4 bases and J dropped 1 base, with 8 bases sitting between them. The CDR3 extends over 14 amino acids. Here the CDR3 DNA reads TGTGCCAGCAGTTCTGGGGCATCTGGAAACACCATATATTTT. The encoded protein is CASSSGASGNTIYF.

The rearrangement links TRBV6-2 or TRBV6-3 to TRBJ2-1; unclear D gene. This CDR3 has 13 residues. The germline V gene has CDR1 MNHEY and CDR2 SVGEGT. Trimming removed 6 bases at V and 5 bases at J, with 11 bases between. CDR3 in DNA: TGTGCCAGCAGAACGGTAGGGAACAATGAGCAGTTCTTC. Translation: CASRTVGNNEQFF.

In this sample, this clonotype turned up a few times. The rearrangement uses TRBV7-3 and TRBJ2-1; D is unclear. The CDR3 spans 13 residues. Trimming removed 5 bases at V and 6 bases at J, with 11 bases between. Germline lookup yields CDR1 SGHTA and CDR2 FQGTGA. CDR3 residues: CASSGPSGNEQFF. DNA for the CDR3: TGTGCCAGCAGCGGCCCCTCGGGCAATGAGCAGTTCTTC.

Only a few counts were recorded for this clonotype. CDR3 nucleotide sequence: TGCAGTGCGCCCACAGGGGGCTACGAGCAGTACTTC. It encodes CSAPTGGYEQYF. The chain carries TRBV20-1 and TRBJ2-7; 8 nucleotides agree with TRBD1. The CDR3 consists of 12 residues. Germline V gives CDR1 DFQATT, CDR2 SNEGSKA (reference sequence). V shed 6 bases and J 3 bases; nucleotides not matched to a gene: 4.

This clonotype has at least ten counts. The chain carries TRBV15 and TRBJ1-2, with D perhaps TRBD1 (5 bases). Trimming left V 0 bases short and J 2 bases short, with 13 bases between. Per germline, CDR1 LNHNV and CDR2 YYDKDF (reference sequence). The CDR3 loop spans 16 amino acids. The CDR3 spells CATSRDRRGSNYGYTF. The CDR3 DNA reads TGTGCCACCAGCAGAGATAGGAGGGGCTCCAACTATGGCTACACCTTC.

At least ten counts were recorded for this clonotype. CDR3 loop: CASSLGAGARYEQYF. CDR3 nucleotides: TGTGCCAGCAGCTTAGGGGCGGGAGCCCGCTACGAGCAGTACTTC. The chain employs TRBV7-2 and TRBJ2-7; 7 positions match TRBD2. V dropped 1 base and J dropped 3; count of bases not matched to a gene: 6. The germline gives CDR1 SGHTA, CDR2 FQGNSA. The CDR3 has 15 residues.

This clonotype came up many times. The rearrangement joins TRBV7-2 to TRBJ2-1, with 7 bases that match TRBD1. J gave up 9 bases and V 4 bases, and 15 bases lay outside the gene matches. CDR1 is SGHTA, CDR2 FQGNSA, per germline. The CDR3 length is 16 residues. The CDR3 nucleotides read TGTGCCAGCAGCTCGACCGTAAACACTAGACAGGGTGAGCAGTTCTTC. Protein: CASSSTVNTRQGEQFF.

This clonotype was counted ten times or more. The V call is TRBV3-1, the J call TRBJ2-1, with 12 bases identical to TRBD2. Losses at the gene ends were 8 bases for V and 8 bases for J; bases not matched to a gene: 10. Germline CDR1 and CDR2: LGHDT and YNNKEL (reference sequence). CDR3 length: 15 amino acids. The CDR3: CASRGVLAGGHEQFF. The CDR3 nucleotides read TGTGCCAGCCGGGGGGTACTAGCGGGAGGCCATGAGCAGTTCTTC.

The sample holds many counts of this clonotype. The chain combines TRBV28 with TRBJ2-1; TRBD2 is a possible D gene (5 bases). Trimming shortened V by 6 bases and J by 0 bases, and 12 bases separated the two germline ends. From germline, CDR1 is MDHEN and CDR2 SYDVKM. CDR3 length equals 15 residues. In DNA form, the CDR3 reads TGTGCCAGCAGCAGCGGAATGAGCTCCTACAATGAGCAGTTCTTC. The encoded protein is CASSSGMSSYNEQFF.

Comments on this clonotype: This may be a read error: a much more frequent sequence differs by one nucleotide. The chain has TRBV27 and TRBJ2-1, with D possibly matching TRBD2 (5 bases). CDR3 length: 14 amino acids. Germline CDR1 is MNHEY and CDR2 is SMNVEV (reference sequence). CDR3 loop: CSSSDRDIYNEQFF. The CDR3 DNA follows: TGTTCCAGCAGTGACCGGGATATCTACAATGAGCAGTTCTTC.

This clonotype was counted many times. The chain carries TRBV5-5 and TRBJ2-5; D may be TRBD2 (6 bases). The CDR3 spans 14 residues. Per the germline V gene, CDR1 is SGHKS and CDR2 is YYEKEE (reference sequence). Trimming removed 2 bases from V and 2 bases from J, with 10 bases in between. The CDR3 reads CASSLAGFQETQYF. The CDR3 DNA is TGTGCCAGCAGCTTAGCGGGCTTTCAAGAGACCCAGTACTTC.

This clonotype was counted at least ten times. The rearrangement links TRBV5-1 to TRBJ1-1, with 8 bases aligning to TRBD1. There are 15 residues in the CDR3. CDR1 is SGHRS and CDR2 is YFSETQ in the germline V gene. Trimming cost V 2 bases and J 4 bases; bases outside gene matches: 7. This CDR3 reads CASSFAGGAGTEAFF. The CDR3 nucleotides read TGCGCCAGCAGCTTTGCAGGGGGCGCGGGCACTGAAGCTTTCTTT.